Below, 7 T cell receptor beta chains from the same sample are listed, as sequenced in a study of CD4+ T cells in melanoma (dated by TCRdb to between 2022 and 2023). To prepare the library, the immunoSEQ multiplex PCR assay was applied. TCRdb re-hosts the immuneACCESS table, in-frame sequences only. Its copies lack some clones; in the studies checked, an unresolved V gene accounts for under half of them, and the cause for the rest is not known. This sample is represented by 90,000 to 130,000 clones; around 93% of them were singletons. Of the sample, about 3.3% is held by the ten largest clones. Material for sequencing was peripheral blood. All receptors derive from a human donor with melanoma.

The chain is built from TRBV7-3 and TRBJ1-3, with 10 positions matching TRBD1. Germline lookup yields CDR1 SGHTA and CDR2 FQGTGA. The CDR3 is 15 residues long. The V gene end was trimmed by 2 bases and the J gene end by 3 bases; junction bases not matched to a gene: 1. The DNA of the CDR3 is TGTGCCAGCAGCTTAGACAGGGGGCTTGGAAACACCATATATTTT. This encodes CASSLDRGLGNTIYF.

This clone came up many times. This chain connects TRBV15 to TRBJ1-3; D call uncertain. V lost 7 bases, J lost 1 base, and 8 bases lay in between. The CDR3 is 13 amino acids. Germline CDR1 and CDR2: LNHNV and YYDKDF (reference sequence). The CDR3 DNA reads as TGTGCCACCACCTCGAAGTCTGGAAACACCATATATTTT. Protein product: CATTSKSGNTIYF.

This chain uses TRBV7-9 with TRBJ2-5, with no clear D. V dropped 7 bases and J dropped 3 bases, with 18 bases sitting between them. Germline CDR1 SEHNR, CDR2 FQNEAQ (reference sequence). This CDR3 contains 15 residues. This chain's CDR3 is CASTVPGRAKETQYF. The CDR3 DNA is TGTGCCAGCACCGTACCCGGAAGGGCCAAAGAGACCCAGTACTTC. Combining the CDR3 with reference TRBV7-9 and TRBJ2-5 gives the whole variable domain DTGVSQNPRHKITKRGQNVTFRCDPISEHNRLYWYRQTLGQGPEFLTYFQNEAQLEKSRLLSDRFSAERPKGSFSTLEIQRTEQGDSAMYLCASTVPGRAKETQYFGPGTRLLVL.

V usage is TRBV28 and J usage is TRBJ1-4; 9 nucleotides match TRBD1. The CDR3 extends over 14 amino acids. The ends lost 5 bases at V and 4 bases at J; junction bases unmatched: 2. Germline loops: CDR1 MDHEN, CDR2 SYDVKM. CDR3 residues: CASSRQGVNEKLFF. CDR3 in DNA: TGTGCCAGCAGTAGACAGGGGGTTAATGAAAAACTGTTTTTT.

V and J are TRBV11-2 and TRBJ2-2, with a tentative D call TRBD1 (6 bases). This CDR3 comprises 13 residues. Trimming stripped 5 bases from V and 6 bases from J, with 10 bases between. The germline gives CDR1 SGHAT, CDR2 FQNNGV. The CDR3 loop is CASSQGRSGELFF. CDR3 nucleotides: TGTGCCAGCAGCCAGGGGAGATCCGGGGAGCTGTTTTTT.

The sample holds many counts of this clone. The junction departs from germline at one end; a sequencing error may be responsible. This chain's CDR3 is CATSFGSVDEQYF. CDR3 in DNA: TGTGCCACCAGCTTTGGGTCTGTCGACGAGCAGTACTTC. The chain recombines TRBV7-9 with TRBJ2-7; D is uncertain. The CDR3 length is 13 residues. Germline V CDR1 and CDR2: SEHNR, FQNEAQ (reference sequence).

This rearrangement joins TRBV4-2 to TRBJ2-7, with 9 bases identical to TRBD1. Germline values: CDR1 LGHNA, CDR2 YNFKEQ. The CDR3 loop spans 14 amino acids. Trimming at V came to 0 bases and at J to 7 bases, leaving 4 bases not matched to a gene. CDR3 nucleotide sequence: TGTGCCAGCAGCCAAGACCGACAGGGGGGGGAGCAGTACTTC. It encodes CASSQDRQGGEQYF.